One and the same sample provided the 9 T cell receptor beta chains below, sequenced in a study of beta chain features in type 1 diabetes (dated by TCRdb to 2016 to 2019). The method was the immunoSEQ multiplex PCR assay. The High Capacity cDNA Reverse Transcription Kit was used to reverse transcribe all of the isolated RNA, meaning that expressed TCRB transcripts were what got sequenced. Not all clones reach the TCRdb copy of this immuneACCESS table, which keeps in-frame sequences only. Checked studies attribute under half of the gap to unresolved V genes and leave the rest unexplained. In this sample the table shows about 930,000 clones, 15% to 20% of which occur a single time. 0.023% of the sample lies in the top ten. Sample: naive CD4+ T cells from blood. The cell subset or site label for this specimen denotes: true naive CD4+ T cells. Every receptor here comes from a woman between 18 and 30 years old in good health.

This rearrangement joins TRBV6-5 to TRBJ2-7; 11 bases match TRBD1. V was clipped by 6 bases and J by 2 bases; unmatched bases: 3. This CDR3 has 14 residues. Germline assignment: CDR1 MNHEY and CDR2 SVGAGI. In DNA, the CDR3 is TGTGCCAGCAGGAGGGACAGGGGGACCTACGAGCAGTACTTC. Encoded protein: CASRRDRGTYEQYF.

This clone came up a few times. CDR3 loop: CASSRHLYNEQFF. The CDR3 coding sequence is TGTGCCAGCAGCCGACATTTGTACAATGAGCAGTTCTTC. The chain links TRBV11-1 to TRBJ2-1; the D is unclear. The CDR3 has 13 residues. V lost 5 bases, J lost 4 bases, and 9 bases lay in between. The germline CDR1 and CDR2 sequences are SGHAT and FQDESV (reference sequence).

The chain combines TRBV11-2 with TRBJ1-2, with TRBD1 matching over 7 bases. The CDR3 extends over 13 amino acids. Looked up from germline, CDR1 is SGHAT and CDR2 is FQNNGV. J was trimmed by 4 bases and V by 3 bases; bases with no gene match: 2. Written as DNA, the CDR3 is TGTGCCAGCAGCTTGGGACAGATCTATGGCTACACCTTC. Translation gives CASSLGQIYGYTF. Looking up the rest from reference TRBV11-2 and TRBJ1-2 gives the full variable domain: EAGVAQSPRYKIIEKRQSVAFWCNPISGHATLYWYQQILGQGPKLLIQFQNNGVVDDSQLPKDRFSAERLKGVDSTLKIQPAKLEDSAVYLCASSLGQIYGYTFGSGTRLTVV.

This clone was seen a few times. The rearrangement links TRBV10-3 to TRBJ2-1, with 9 positions matching TRBD1. The CDR3 is made up of 15 amino acids. Germline CDR1 is ENHRY and CDR2 is SYGVKD. V lost 4 bases, J lost 10 bases, and 11 bases stayed unmatched. The CDR3 spells CAISGLLQGADEQFF. The CDR3 DNA reads TGTGCCATCAGTGGGTTACTACAGGGGGCAGACGAGCAGTTCTTC.

This clone appeared a few times. The genes are TRBV6-1 and TRBJ2-7; 9 bases map to TRBD2. Trimming at V came to 1 base and at J to 3 bases, leaving 1 base not matched to a gene. The CDR3 extends over 14 amino acids. Germline CDR1 reads MNHNS; CDR2 reads SASEGT. The CDR3 coding sequence is TGTGCCAGCAGTGAAGGGACTAGCGACTACGAGCAGTACTTC. Its translation: CASSEGTSDYEQYF.

This clone was seen many times. The chain joins TRBV10-3 to TRBJ1-2; D is unclear. CDR3 length equals 13 residues. Trimming removed 0 bases from V and 3 bases from J, with 5 bases in between. Germline CDR1 reads ENHRY; CDR2 reads SYGVKD. The CDR3 nucleotides are TGTGCCATCAGTGAGTCGTCGTACTATGGCTACACCTTC. Its translation: CAISESSYYGYTF.

V gene TRBV21-1 combines with J gene TRBJ2-7; the D call TRBD1 from the table was never checked on the DNA. TRBV21-1 is termed a pseudogene. The CDR3 extends over 13 amino acids. CDR3 nucleotides: TGTGCCAGCAGCAACGGCAGGGGAGACGAGCAGTACTTC. This gives the protein CASSNGRGDEQYF.

The gene calls are TRBV28 and TRBJ1-5; D may be TRBD1 (6 bases). This CDR3 has 16 residues. Trimming removed 3 bases at V and 4 bases at J, with 16 bases between. Germline assignment: CDR1 MDHEN and CDR2 SYDVKM. In DNA, the CDR3 is TGTGCCAGCAGTTTGGGGGCAGGGCAGATTAATCAGCCCCAGCATTTT. Translating it yields CASSLGAGQINQPQHF. The full variable domain, in which reference TRBV28 and TRBJ1-5 provide the parts outside the CDR3, is DVKVTQSSRYLVKRTGEKVFLECVQDMDHENMFWYRQDPGLGLRLIYFSYDVKMKEKGDIPEGYSVSREKKERFSLILESASTNQTSMYLCASSLGAGQINQPQHFGDGTRLSIL.

V is TRBV7-9 and J is TRBJ2-5, with 7 bases matching TRBD1. V was clipped by 5 bases and J by 2 bases; unmatched bases: 11. Per the germline V gene, CDR1 is SEHNR and CDR2 is FQNEAQ (reference sequence). This CDR3 spans 16 amino acids. In nucleotides, the CDR3 is TGTGCCAGCAGCGTTACAGGGGCCCGTATGCAAGAGACCCAGTACTTC. Its protein is CASSVTGARMQETQYF.